Listed here is a single T cell receptor beta chain. Its matching antigen is unknown. Researchers ran the PCR with 60 Vbeta and 13 Jbeta primers. Repertoires were generated with immunoSEQ multiplex PCR, while TCRdb's copy carries only in-frame clones and drops some. The sample lists around 120,000 clones, approximately 80% seen once, with roughly 1.8% in the top ten. This sample is part of a study of cytomegalovirus exposure and HLA in healthy donors. Study conclusions and caveats: Highly shared sequence variants in one cluster were likely a sequencing artifact. The later analysis indicated that the majority of CMV-associated TCR beta chains appeared HLA-restricted. Previously analyzed data showed that most TCR beta V segments were productive at a frequency of about 87% or about 30%. What a later analysis reportedly showed was that an Asian-associated ancestry cluster had fewer N-insertions than the approximately 700-donor mean.

Sequencing was carried out using PBMCs. The sequence derives from a man in his late teens or twenties in good health and CMV-seronegative.

The CDR3 DNA follows: TGTGCCAGCAAGGAACGCTTTCGGGGGACCCAGTACTTC. This gives the protein CASKERFRGTQYF. V is TRBV2 and J is TRBJ2-5, with a weak D call TRBD2 (5 bases). V shed 7 bases and J shed 7 bases, with 16 bases lying between them. The CDR3 is 13 amino acids. The germline gives CDR1 SNHLY, CDR2 FYNNEI.